Below, one T cell receptor beta chain is given with its context. Using immunoSEQ multiplex PCR, the repertoire was profiled, and TCRdb retains in-frame clones only, with some absent. This sample has 78,000 or so clones, with 85% to 95% found just once. This sample stems from a study of T cell changes during pregnancy in multiple sclerosis. Trimming took 6 bases from V and 6 from J, leaving 15 bases between them. The CDR3 covers 14 residues. Germline V lookup: CDR1 SGHTA, CDR2 FQGNSA. The V gene is TRBV7-2, the J gene TRBJ2-1; D is ambiguous. The sample was CD4+ T cells from peripheral blood mononuclear cells, taken before pregnancy. The receptor comes from a female donor with multiple sclerosis, enrolled in a pregnancy study. The CDR3 nucleotides are TGTGCCAGCAGTACTACGTCACTTGTCAATGAGCAGTTCTTC. Its translation is CASSTTSLVNEQFF.